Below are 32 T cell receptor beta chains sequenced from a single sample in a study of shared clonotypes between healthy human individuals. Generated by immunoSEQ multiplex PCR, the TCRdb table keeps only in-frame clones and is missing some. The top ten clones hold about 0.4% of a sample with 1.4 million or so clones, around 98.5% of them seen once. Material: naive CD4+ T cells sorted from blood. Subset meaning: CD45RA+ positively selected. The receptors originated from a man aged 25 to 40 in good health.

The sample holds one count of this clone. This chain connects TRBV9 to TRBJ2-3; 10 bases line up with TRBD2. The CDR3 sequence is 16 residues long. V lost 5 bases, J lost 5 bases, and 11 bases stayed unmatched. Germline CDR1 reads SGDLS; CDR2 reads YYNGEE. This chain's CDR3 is CASSGGLAGVGDTQYF. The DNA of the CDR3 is TGTGCCAGCAGTGGAGGGCTAGCGGGAGTGGGAGATACGCAGTATTTT.

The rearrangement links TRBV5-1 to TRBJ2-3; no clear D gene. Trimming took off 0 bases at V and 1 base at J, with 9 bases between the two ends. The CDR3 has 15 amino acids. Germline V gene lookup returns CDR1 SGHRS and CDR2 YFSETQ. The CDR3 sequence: CASSLAPPRTDTQYF. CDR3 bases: TGCGCCAGCAGCTTGGCCCCCCCTCGCACAGATACGCAGTATTTT.

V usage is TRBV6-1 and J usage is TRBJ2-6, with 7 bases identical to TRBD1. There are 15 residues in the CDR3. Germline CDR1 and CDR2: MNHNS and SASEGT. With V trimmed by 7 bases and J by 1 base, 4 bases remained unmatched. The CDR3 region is CASTGQISGANVLTF. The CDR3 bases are TGTGCCAGCACGGGACAGATTTCTGGGGCCAACGTCCTGACTTTC.

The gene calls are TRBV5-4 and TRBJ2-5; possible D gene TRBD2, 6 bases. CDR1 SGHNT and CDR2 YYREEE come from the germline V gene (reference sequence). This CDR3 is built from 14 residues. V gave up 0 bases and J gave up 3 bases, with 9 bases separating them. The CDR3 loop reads CASSLATGEETQYF. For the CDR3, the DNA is TGTGCCAGCAGCTTGGCGACGGGGGAAGAGACCCAGTACTTC.

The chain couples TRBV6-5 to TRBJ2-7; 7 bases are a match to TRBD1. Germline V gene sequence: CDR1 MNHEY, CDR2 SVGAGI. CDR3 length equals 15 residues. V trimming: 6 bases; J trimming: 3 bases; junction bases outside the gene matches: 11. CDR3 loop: CASSSQRGPHYEQYF. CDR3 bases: TGTGCCAGCAGCTCACAGAGGGGGCCGCACTACGAGCAGTACTTC.

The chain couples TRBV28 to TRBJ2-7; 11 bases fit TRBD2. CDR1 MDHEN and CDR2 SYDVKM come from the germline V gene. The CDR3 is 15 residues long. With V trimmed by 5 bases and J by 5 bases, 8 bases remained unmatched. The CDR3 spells CASSITSGSRNEQYF. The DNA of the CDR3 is TGTGCCAGCAGTATAACTAGCGGGAGTCGTAACGAGCAGTACTTC.

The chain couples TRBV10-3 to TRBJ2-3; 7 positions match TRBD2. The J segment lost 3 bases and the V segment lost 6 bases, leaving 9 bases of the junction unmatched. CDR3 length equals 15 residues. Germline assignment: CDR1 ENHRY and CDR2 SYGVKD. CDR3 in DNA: TGTGCCATCAGGGTTGCGCGGGAGAGGACAGATACGCAGTATTTT. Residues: CAIRVARERTDTQYF.

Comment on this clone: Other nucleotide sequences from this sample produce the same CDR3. In nucleotides, the CDR3 is TGTGCCAGCAGCTCTCCGGGACTAGCTTCCTACGAGCAGTACTTC. Translation: CASSSPGLASYEQYF. The chain joins TRBV5-4 to TRBJ2-7; 9 nucleotides line up with TRBD2. Trimming cost V 3 bases and J 1 base; bases outside gene matches: 5. Germline CDR1 reads SGHNT; CDR2 reads YYREEE (reference sequence). This CDR3 has 15 residues.

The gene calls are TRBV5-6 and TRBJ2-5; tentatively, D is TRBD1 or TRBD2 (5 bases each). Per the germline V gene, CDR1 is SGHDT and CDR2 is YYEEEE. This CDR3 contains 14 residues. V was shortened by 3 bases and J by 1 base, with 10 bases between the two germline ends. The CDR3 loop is CASSSGPRQETQYF. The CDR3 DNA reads TGTGCCAGCAGCTCGGGACCTCGCCAAGAGACCCAGTACTTC.

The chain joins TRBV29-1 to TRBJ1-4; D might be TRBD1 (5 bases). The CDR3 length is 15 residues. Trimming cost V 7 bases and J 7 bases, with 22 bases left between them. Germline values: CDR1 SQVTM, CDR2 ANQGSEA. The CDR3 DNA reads TGCAGCGCGGTTAACACGGGGGGATTTAGTGAAAAACTGTTTTTT. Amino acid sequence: CSAVNTGGFSEKLFF.

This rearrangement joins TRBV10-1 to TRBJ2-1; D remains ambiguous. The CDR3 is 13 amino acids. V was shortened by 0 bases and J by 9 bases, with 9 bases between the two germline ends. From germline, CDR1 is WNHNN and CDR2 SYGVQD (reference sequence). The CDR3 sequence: CASSESPGFEQFF. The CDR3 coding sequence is TGCGCCAGCAGTGAGTCGCCCGGGTTTGAGCAGTTCTTC.

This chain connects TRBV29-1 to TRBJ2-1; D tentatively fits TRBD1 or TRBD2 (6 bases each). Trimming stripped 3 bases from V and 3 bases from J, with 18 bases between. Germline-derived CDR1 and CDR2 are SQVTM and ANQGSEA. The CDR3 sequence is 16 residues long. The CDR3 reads CSVEGGTTGHYNEQFF. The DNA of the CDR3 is TGCAGCGTTGAGGGGGGCACCACCGGCCACTACAATGAGCAGTTCTTC.

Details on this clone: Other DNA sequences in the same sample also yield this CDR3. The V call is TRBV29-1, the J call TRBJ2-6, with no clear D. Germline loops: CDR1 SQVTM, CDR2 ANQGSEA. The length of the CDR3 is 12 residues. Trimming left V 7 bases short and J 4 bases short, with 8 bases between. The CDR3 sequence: CSAGSGANVLTF. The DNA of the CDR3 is TGCAGCGCTGGGTCGGGGGCCAACGTCCTGACTTTC.

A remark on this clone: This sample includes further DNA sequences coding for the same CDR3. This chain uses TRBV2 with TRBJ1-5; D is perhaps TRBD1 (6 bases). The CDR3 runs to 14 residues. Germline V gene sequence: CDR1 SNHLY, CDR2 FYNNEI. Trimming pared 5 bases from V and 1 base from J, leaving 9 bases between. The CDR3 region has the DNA TGTGCCAGCAGTCGTGACAGGAGCAATCAGCCCCAGCATTTT. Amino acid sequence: CASSRDRSNQPQHF.

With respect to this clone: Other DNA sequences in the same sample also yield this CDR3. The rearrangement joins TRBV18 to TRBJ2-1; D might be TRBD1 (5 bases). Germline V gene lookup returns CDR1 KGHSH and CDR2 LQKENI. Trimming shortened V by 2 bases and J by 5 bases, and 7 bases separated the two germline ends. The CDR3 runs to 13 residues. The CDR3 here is CASSPARDNEQFF. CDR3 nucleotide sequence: TGTGCCAGCTCACCAGCCAGGGACAATGAGCAGTTCTTC. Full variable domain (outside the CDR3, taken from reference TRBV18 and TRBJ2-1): NAGVMQNPRHLVRRRGQEARLRCSPMKGHSHVYWYRQLPEEGLKFMVYLQKENIIDESGMPKERFSAEFPKEGPSILRIQQVVRGDSAAYFCASSPARDNEQFFGPGTRLTVL.

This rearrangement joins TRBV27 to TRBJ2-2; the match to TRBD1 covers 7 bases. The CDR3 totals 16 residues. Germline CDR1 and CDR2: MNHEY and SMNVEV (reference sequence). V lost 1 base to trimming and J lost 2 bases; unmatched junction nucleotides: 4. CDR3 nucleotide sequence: TGTGCCAGCAGTTTATTCGGGACAGTTAACACCGGGGAGCTGTTTTTT. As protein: CASSLFGTVNTGELFF.

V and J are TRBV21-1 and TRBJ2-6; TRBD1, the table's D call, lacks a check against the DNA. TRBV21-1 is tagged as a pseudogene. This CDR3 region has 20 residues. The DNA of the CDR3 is TGTGCCAGCAGCAAAAGGAGTCGGGACAGGGGGCTGGAAGGGGCCAACGTCCTGACTTTC. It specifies CASSKRSRDRGLEGANVLTF.

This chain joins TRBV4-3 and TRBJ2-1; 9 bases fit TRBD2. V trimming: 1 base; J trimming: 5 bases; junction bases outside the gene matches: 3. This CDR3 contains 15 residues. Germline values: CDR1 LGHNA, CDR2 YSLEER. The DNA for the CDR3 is TGCGCCAGCAGCCAAGGTTCTAGCGGGGACAATGAGCAGTTCTTC. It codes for CASSQGSSGDNEQFF.

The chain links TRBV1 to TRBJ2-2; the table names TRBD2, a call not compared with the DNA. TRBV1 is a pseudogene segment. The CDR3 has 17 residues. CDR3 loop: CTSSQATREPNTGELFF. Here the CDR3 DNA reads TGCACCAGCAGCCAAGCTACGCGGGAGCCGAACACCGGGGAGCTGTTTTTT.

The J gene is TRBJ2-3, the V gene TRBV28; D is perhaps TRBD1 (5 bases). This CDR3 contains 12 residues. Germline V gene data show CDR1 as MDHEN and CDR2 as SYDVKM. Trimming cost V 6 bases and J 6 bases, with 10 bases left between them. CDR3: CASRQSGDTQYF. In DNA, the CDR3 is TGTGCCAGCAGACAATCAGGGGATACGCAGTATTTT.

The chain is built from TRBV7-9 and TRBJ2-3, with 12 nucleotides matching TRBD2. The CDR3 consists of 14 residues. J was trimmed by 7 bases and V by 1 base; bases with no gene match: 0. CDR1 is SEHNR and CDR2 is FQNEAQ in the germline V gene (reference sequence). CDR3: CASSLGTSGNTQYF. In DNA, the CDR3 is TGTGCCAGCAGCTTAGGGACTAGCGGGAATACGCAGTATTTT. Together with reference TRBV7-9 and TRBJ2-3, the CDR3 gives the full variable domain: DTGVSQNPRHKITKRGQNVTFRCDPISEHNRLYWYRQTLGQGPEFLTYFQNEAQLEKSRLLSDRFSAERPKGSFSTLEIQRTEQGDSAMYLCASSLGTSGNTQYFGPGTRLTVL.

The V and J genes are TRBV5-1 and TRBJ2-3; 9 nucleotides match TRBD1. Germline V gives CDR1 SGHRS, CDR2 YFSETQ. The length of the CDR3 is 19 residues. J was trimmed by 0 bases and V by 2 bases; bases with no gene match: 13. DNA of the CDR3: TGCGCCAGCAGCTTCCAAGGACAGGGGACGCAACTTAGCACAGATACGCAGTATTTT. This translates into CASSFQGQGTQLSTDTQYF.

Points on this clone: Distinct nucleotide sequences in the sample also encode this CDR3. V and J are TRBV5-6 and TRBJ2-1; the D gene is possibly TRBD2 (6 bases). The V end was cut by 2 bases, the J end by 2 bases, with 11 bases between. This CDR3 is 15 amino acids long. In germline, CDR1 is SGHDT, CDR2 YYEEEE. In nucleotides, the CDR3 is TGTGCCAGCAGCTTTCGGGGCGGGACCTACAATGAGCAGTTCTTC. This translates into CASSFRGGTYNEQFF.

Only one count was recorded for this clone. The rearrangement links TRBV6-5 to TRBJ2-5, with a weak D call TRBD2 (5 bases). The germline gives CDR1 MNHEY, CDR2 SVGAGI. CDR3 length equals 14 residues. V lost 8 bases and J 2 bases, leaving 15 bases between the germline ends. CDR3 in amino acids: CASGLGTGQETQYF. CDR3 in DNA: TGTGCCAGCGGATTGGGAACGGGACAAGAGACCCAGTACTTC.

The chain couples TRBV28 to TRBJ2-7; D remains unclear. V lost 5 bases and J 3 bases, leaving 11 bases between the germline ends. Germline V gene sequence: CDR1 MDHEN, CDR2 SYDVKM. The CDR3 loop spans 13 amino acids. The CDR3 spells CASSELTYYEQYF. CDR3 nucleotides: TGTGCCAGCAGTGAACTTACCTACTACGAGCAGTACTTC.

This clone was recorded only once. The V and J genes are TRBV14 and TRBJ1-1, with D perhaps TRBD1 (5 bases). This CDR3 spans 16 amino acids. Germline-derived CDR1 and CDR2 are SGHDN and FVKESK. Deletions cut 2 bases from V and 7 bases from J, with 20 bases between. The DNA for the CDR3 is TGTGCCAGCAGCCAATTAAGGGGTTTGACGGAGGGTGAAGCTTTCTTT. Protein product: CASSQLRGLTEGEAFF.

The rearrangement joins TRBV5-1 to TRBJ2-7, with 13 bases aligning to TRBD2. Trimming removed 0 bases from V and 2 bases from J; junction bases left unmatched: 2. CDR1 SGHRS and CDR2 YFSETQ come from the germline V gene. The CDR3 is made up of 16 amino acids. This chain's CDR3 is CASSLEGLAGTYEQYF. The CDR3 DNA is TGCGCCAGCAGCTTGGAGGGACTAGCGGGAACCTACGAGCAGTACTTC.

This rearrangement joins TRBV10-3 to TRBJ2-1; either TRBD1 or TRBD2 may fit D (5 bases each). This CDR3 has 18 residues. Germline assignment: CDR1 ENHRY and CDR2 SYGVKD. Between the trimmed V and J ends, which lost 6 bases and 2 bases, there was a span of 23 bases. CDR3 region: CAIRDPRGVGTPYNEQFF. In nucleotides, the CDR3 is TGTGCCATCAGGGACCCAAGGGGAGTCGGGACCCCCTACAATGAGCAGTTCTTC.

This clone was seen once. The CDR3 DNA is TGCGCCAGCAGCCAAGCGCACAGGAGTAACTATGGCTACACCTTC. Residues: CASSQAHRSNYGYTF. The chain uses TRBV4-3 and TRBJ1-2; tentative D call: TRBD1 (5 bases). CDR3 length: 15 residues. The ends were cut back, 1 base at V and 1 base at J, with 10 bases in the middle. Germline V lookup: CDR1 LGHNA, CDR2 YSLEER.

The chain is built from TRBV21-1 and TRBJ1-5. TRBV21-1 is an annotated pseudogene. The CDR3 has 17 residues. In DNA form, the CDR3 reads TGTGCCAGCAGCAAACCCGACGAAGATTATAGCAATCAGCCCCAGCATTTT. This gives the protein CASSKPDEDYSNQPQHF.

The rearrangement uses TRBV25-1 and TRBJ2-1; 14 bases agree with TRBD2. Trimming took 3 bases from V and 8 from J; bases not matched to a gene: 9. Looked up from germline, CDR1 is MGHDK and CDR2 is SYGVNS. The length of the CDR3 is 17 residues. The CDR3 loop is CASSDPTSGRAQYEQFF. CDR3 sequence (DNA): TGTGCCAGCAGTGACCCGACTAGCGGGAGGGCCCAGTATGAGCAGTTCTTC.

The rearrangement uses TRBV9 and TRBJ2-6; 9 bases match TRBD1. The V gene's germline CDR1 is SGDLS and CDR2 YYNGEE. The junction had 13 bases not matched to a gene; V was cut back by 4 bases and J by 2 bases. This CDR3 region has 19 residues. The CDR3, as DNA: TGTGCCAGCAGCAACCGGGACAGGGTACCCAACACTGGGGCCAACGTCCTGACTTTC. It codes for CASSNRDRVPNTGANVLTF.